These 21 T cell receptor beta chains were sequenced from one sample in a study of T cell responses to AZD1222 COVID-19 vaccine. The method was immunoSEQ multiplex PCR; TCRdb's version includes in-frame clones alone and lacks a portion of them. The sample consists of roughly 50,000 clones, 86% of them appearing once. Source: peripheral blood, taken 28 days after the second AZD1222 dose. These receptor sequences come from an adult who received the AZD1222 COVID-19 vaccine.

The V call is TRBV19, the J call TRBJ2-2; a weak D match, TRBD1 (6 bases). The CDR3 contains 15 residues. With 2 bases removed from V and 9 bases from J, the gap between germline ends came to 16 bases. Germline-derived CDR1 and CDR2 are LNHDA and SQIVND (reference sequence). The CDR3 protein is CASSIQALGARELFF. CDR3 nucleotides: TGTGCCAGTAGTATACAGGCTCTGGGGGCGAGGGAGCTGTTTTTT.

The rearrangement uses TRBV29-1 and TRBJ2-1, with D tentatively TRBD2 (6 bases). With 8 bases removed from V and 10 bases from J, the gap between germline ends came to 18 bases. Germline-derived CDR1 and CDR2 are SQVTM and ANQGSEA. The CDR3 consists of 12 residues. The chain's CDR3 is CSPRTVGGEQFF. The CDR3 coding sequence is TGCAGCCCCCGGACGGTTGGGGGGGAGCAGTTCTTC.

This clone was seen a few times. The chain uses TRBV19 and TRBJ1-1, with D possibly being TRBD1 (5 bases). Germline CDR1 reads LNHDA; CDR2 reads SQIVND (reference sequence). V was clipped by 2 bases and J by 4 bases, with 11 bases between them. The CDR3 has 14 residues. The CDR3 nucleotides are TGTGCCAGTAGTATAAGACAGCACCTCACTGAAGCTTTCTTT. This gives the protein CASSIRQHLTEAFF.

The V and J genes are TRBV24-1 and TRBJ2-2; 8 bases fit TRBD1. Per the germline V gene, CDR1 is KGHDR and CDR2 is SFDVKD. The V gene end was trimmed by 4 bases and the J gene end by 1 base; junction bases not matched to a gene: 4. The CDR3 runs 16 residues. The CDR3 DNA is TGTGCCACCAGTGACTCCGGGACAGGGAACACCGGGGAGCTGTTTTTT. It codes for CATSDSGTGNTGELFF.

The genes are TRBV5-4 and TRBJ1-1; weak D call: TRBD1 (6 bases). Germline assignment: CDR1 SGHNT and CDR2 YYREEE (reference sequence). This CDR3 has 16 residues. The V gene lost 4 bases and the J gene lost 2 bases, with 18 bases spanning the gap. CDR3: CASSDTLRGQNTEAFF. In DNA form, the CDR3 reads TGTGCCAGCAGCGATACCCTCAGGGGCCAAAACACTGAAGCTTTCTTT.

V is TRBV28 and J is TRBJ2-3; 8 nucleotides align to TRBD2. The trim removed 2 bases at V and 4 bases at J, leaving 8 bases unmatched. Germline V gives CDR1 MDHEN, CDR2 SYDVKM. CDR3 length: 16 amino acids. The CDR3 is CASSLVPSGWADTQYF. CDR3 DNA sequence: TGTGCCAGCAGTTTAGTCCCTAGCGGGTGGGCAGATACGCAGTATTTT. Combining the CDR3 with reference TRBV28 and TRBJ2-3 gives the whole variable domain DVKVTQSSRYLVKRTGEKVFLECVQDMDHENMFWYRQDPGLGLRLIYFSYDVKMKEKGDIPEGYSVSREKKERFSLILESASTNQTSMYLCASSLVPSGWADTQYFGPGTRLTVL.

The rearrangement links TRBV10-3 to TRBJ2-5, with unresolved D. Germline lookup yields CDR1 ENHRY and CDR2 SYGVKD. V was clipped by 5 bases and J by 1 base, with 2 bases between them. CDR3 length: 11 amino acids. The CDR3 nucleotides are TGTGCCATCAGTACCCAAGAGACCCAGTACTTC. Its protein is CAISTQETQYF.

This clone was picked up one time. This rearrangement joins TRBV11-2 to TRBJ2-2; 14 bases map to TRBD2. The CDR3 extends over 17 amino acids. V shed 5 bases and J 7 bases; nucleotides not matched to a gene: 9. Germline CDR1 reads SGHAT; CDR2 reads FQNNGV. CDR3 nucleotides: TGTGCCAGCAGCCCGACTAGCGGGAGGGCCCCGGACGGGGAGCTGTTTTTT. The encoded protein is CASSPTSGRAPDGELFF.

The gene calls are TRBV6-5 and TRBJ1-5; 7 nucleotides line up with TRBD1. The CDR3 totals 13 residues. The J segment lost 4 bases and the V segment lost 8 bases, leaving 5 bases of the junction unmatched. Germline CDR1 reads MNHEY; CDR2 reads SVGAGI. DNA of the CDR3: TGTGCCAGCGGCCCACAGGGGAATCAGCCCCAGCATTTT. Encoded protein: CASGPQGNQPQHF.

V usage is TRBV11-2 and J usage is TRBJ1-1; possible D gene TRBD1, 5 bases. CDR3 length equals 14 residues. Trimming left V 1 base short and J 6 bases short, with 12 bases between. Looked up from germline, CDR1 is SGHAT and CDR2 is FQNNGV. The CDR3 DNA follows: TGTGCCAGCAGCTTAGTCCGGGGGATCCCTGAAGCTTTCTTT. This translates into CASSLVRGIPEAFF. The full variable domain, with the rest looked up from reference TRBV11-2 and TRBJ1-1, is EAGVAQSPRYKIIEKRQSVAFWCNPISGHATLYWYQQILGQGPKLLIQFQNNGVVDDSQLPKDRFSAERLKGVDSTLKIQPAKLEDSAVYLCASSLVRGIPEAFFGQGTRLTVV.

This clone has a single count. This chain joins TRBV7-9 and TRBJ2-7; D remains unclear. CDR1 SEHNR and CDR2 FQNEAQ come from the germline V gene (reference sequence). The ends were cut back, 5 bases at V and 1 base at J, with 3 bases in the middle. The CDR3 is 11 residues long. The CDR3 region has the DNA TGTGCCAGCAGCCCGTCCTACGAGCAGTACTTC. It yields the protein CASSPSYEQYF.

The chain joins TRBV4-1 to TRBJ2-5, with 9 bases that match TRBD1. There are 15 residues in the CDR3. Germline V CDR1 and CDR2: MGHRA, YSYEKL. V shed 0 bases, J shed 5 bases, and the junction held 4 bases outside the gene matches. CDR3 region: CASSQDGTGLETQYF. CDR3 nucleotides: TGCGCCAGCAGCCAAGATGGGACAGGGCTGGAGACCCAGTACTTC.

This clone was recorded once. This sequence joins TRBV25-1 and TRBJ2-7; D is unresolved. The V end was cut by 6 bases, the J end by 7 bases, with 10 bases between. There are 11 residues in the CDR3. Germline CDR1 is MGHDK and CDR2 is SYGVNS. This CDR3 reads CASREMGEQYF. The CDR3 DNA reads TGTGCCAGCAGGGAGATGGGGGAGCAGTACTTC.

V gene TRBV14 combines with J gene TRBJ2-4; 7 bases map to TRBD2. Trimming cost V 1 base and J 6 bases; bases outside gene matches: 0. The V gene's germline CDR1 is SGHDN and CDR2 FVKESK. This CDR3 region has 13 residues. CDR3 DNA: TGTGCCAGCAGCCAAGCGGGAGGAAACATTCAGTACTTC. Translated: CASSQAGGNIQYF.

The chain links TRBV9 to TRBJ1-5; D may be TRBD1 (6 bases). Germline V gene sequence: CDR1 SGDLS, CDR2 YYNGEE. The CDR3 length is 15 residues. Trimming shortened V by 0 bases and J by 6 bases, and 13 bases separated the two germline ends. The CDR3 nucleotides read TGTGCCAGCAGCGTAGAGGCAGGGGAAACTCAGCCCCAGCATTTT. Its protein is CASSVEAGETQPQHF. The complete variable domain, with remaining parts taken from reference TRBV9 and TRBJ1-5, reads DSGVTQTPKHLITATGQRVTLRCSPRSGDLSVYWYQQSLDQGLQFLIQYYNGEERAKGNILERFSAQQFPDLHSELNLSSLELGDSALYFCASSVEAGETQPQHFGDGTRLSIL.

The CDR3 nucleotides read TGTGCCAGCAGTTTCGAGCGGGACCTATCCTACGAGCAGTACTTC. This translates into CASSFERDLSYEQYF. The chain links TRBV6-5 to TRBJ2-7, with 7 bases identical to TRBD2. CDR1 and CDR2 from the germline V gene are MNHEY and SVGAGI. The CDR3 spans 15 residues. V dropped 4 bases and J dropped 1; count of bases not matched to a gene: 7.

The CDR3 is CASSSAGTGMFF. CDR3 nucleotide sequence: TGTGCCAGCAGTTCGGCGGGGACCGGGATGTTCTTC. The V gene is TRBV28, the J gene TRBJ2-1, with a weak D call TRBD2 (6 bases). Germline V gives CDR1 MDHEN, CDR2 SYDVKM. The CDR3 runs to 12 residues. V was cut by 4 bases and J by 15 bases, with 16 bases left in between.

This chain joins TRBV28 and TRBJ1-5; D perhaps matches TRBD1 (6 bases). CDR1 MDHEN and CDR2 SYDVKM come from the germline V gene. The ends were cut back, 5 bases at V and 3 bases at J, with 23 bases in the middle. This CDR3 contains 18 residues. As DNA, the CDR3 is TGTGCCAGCAGTCCCCCGGTGTCGGGGGCGAAGCTCAATCAGCCCCAGCATTTT. This sequence encodes CASSPPVSGAKLNQPQHF.

Only one count was recorded for this clone. V and J are TRBV27 and TRBJ2-1; TRBD1 aligns across 9 bases. CDR1 is MNHEY, CDR2 SMNVEV, per germline (reference sequence). The V segment lost 3 bases and the J segment 9 bases; nucleotides outside the gene matches: 18. The CDR3 is 18 amino acids. CDR3 sequence: CASSFHRGRTPLQGEQFF. CDR3 bases: TGTGCCAGCAGTTTTCACAGGGGGCGCACACCCCTACAAGGTGAGCAGTTCTTC.

The chain is built from TRBV28 and TRBJ2-7, with a weak D call TRBD1 (6 bases). Per the germline V gene, CDR1 is MDHEN and CDR2 is SYDVKM. The CDR3 totals 13 residues. The CDR3 loop reads CAVGQGISYEQYF. The DNA of the CDR3 is TGTGCTGTGGGGCAGGGGATCTCCTACGAGCAGTACTTC.

CDR3: CASSPEITGEKLFF. CDR3 DNA: TGTGCCAGCAGCCCTGAAATAACAGGGGAAAAACTGTTTTTT. The V and J genes are TRBV5-5 and TRBJ1-4, with D maybe TRBD1 (6 bases). CDR3 length equals 14 residues. The germline V gene encodes CDR1 SGHKS and CDR2 YYEKEE (reference sequence). The V and J ends lost 4 bases and 8 bases respectively, with 15 bases between them. Using reference TRBV5-5 and TRBJ1-4 for the parts outside the CDR3, the full variable domain is DAGVTQSPTHLIKTRGQQVTLRCSPISGHKSVSWYQQVLGQGPQFIFQYYEKEERGRGNFPDRFSARQFPNYSSELNVNALLLGDSALYLCASSPEITGEKLFFGSGTQLSVL.